This is a list of T cell receptor beta chains from one sample in a study of cytomegalovirus exposure and HLA in healthy donors. Repertoires were generated with immunoSEQ multiplex PCR, while TCRdb's copy carries only in-frame clones and drops some. The sample contains around 200,000 clones, just under 75% of which appear only once. Sample: PBMCs. The receptor source for this set is a young man in good health and CMV-seropositive. Each CDR3 is given with its conserved first and last residue. The D gene is left open where the match is weak. Not every row has a clone size; where given, it reads once, few, many or a size class.

v_gene	abundance	d_gene	j_gene	CDR3nt	CDR3aa
TRBV28	-	TRBD1	TRBJ1-6	TGTGCCAGCAGCCGAGAAAGGGGGCCGAATTCACCCCTCCACTTT	CASSRERGPNSPLHF
TRBV19	-	-	TRBJ2-7	TGTGCCAGTAGTATACGGGGTAGCTCCTACGAGCAGTACTTC	CASSIRGSSYEQYF
TRBV4-1	-	TRBD1	TRBJ2-6	TGCGCCAGCAGCCAAGATGGGACAGGGGCCCTCTCTGGGGCCAACGTCCTGACTTTC	CASSQDGTGALSGANVLTF
TRBV4-2	-	TRBD2	TRBJ2-7	TGTGCCAGCAGCCAAGAAGGCGGGGGGCTCGAGCAGTACTTC	CASSQEGGGLEQYF
TRBV6-6	once	TRBD1	TRBJ1-2	TGTGCCAGCAGTTATCAGACAGGGGTTCCAAACTATGGCTACACCTTC	CASSYQTGVPNYGYTF
TRBV5-1	-	TRBD2	TRBJ2-5	TGCGCCAGCAGCTTGGAGGGACTAGCACAAGAGACCCAGTACTTC	CASSLEGLAQETQYF
TRBV18	once	TRBD1	TRBJ1-6	TGTGCCAGCTCACCGCAGGGACAGGCCGACGTAGATACTTCACCCCTCCACTTT	CASSPQGQADVDTSPLHF
TRBV7-6	-	TRBD1	TRBJ2-2	TGTGCCAGCAGCTTAACAGGGGGGAAGACCGGGGAGCTGTTTTTT	CASSLTGGKTGELFF
TRBV29-1	-	TRBD1	TRBJ2-7	TGCAGCGTAGAGGGACAGGGCTACGAGCAGTACTTC	CSVEGQGYEQYF
TRBV30	-	-	TRBJ2-4	TGTGCCTGGAGTAGTGAGTCTGTGTACAGCTTCCTAGCCAAAAACATTCAGTACTTC	CAWSSESVYSFLAKNIQYF
TRBV7-3	-	-	TRBJ2-1	TGTGCCAGCAGCTACCTAGGGACTCCTCATCAGCAGTTCTTC	CASSYLGTPHQQFF
TRBV5-1	-	-	TRBJ2-5	TGCGCCAGCAGCTTGGACTTATTGCAAGAGACCCAGTACTTC	CASSLDLLQETQYF
TRBV2	-	-	TRBJ1-1	TGTGCCAGCACTAAGAGGGAGACAAAAAGCACTGAAGCTTTCTTT	CASTKRETKSTEAFF
TRBV15	-	-	TRBJ2-7	TGTGCCACCAGCAGAGATCGGGGGGAGCAGTACTTC	CATSRDRGEQYF
TRBV7-6	-	-	TRBJ2-3	TGTGCCAGCAGCTTAGCGGGAGTTGCAGATACGCAGTATTTT	CASSLAGVADTQYF
TRBV7-9	-	-	TRBJ1-2	TGTGCCAGCAGCTCCGGGGGAATTGGCTATGGCTACACCTTC	CASSSGGIGYGYTF
TRBV28	-	-	TRBJ1-3	TGTGCCAGCAGTTTCGGGGGACTTGGAGGAAACACCATATATTTT	CASSFGGLGGNTIYF
TRBV11-2	-	-	TRBJ2-1	TGTGCCAGCAGCTTTGGGGGCGGCTATGAGCAGTTCTTC	CASSFGGGYEQFF
TRBV5-1	-	TRBD2	TRBJ2-2	TGCGCCAGCAGCTTGTTGGGACTAGGCTGGGCCGGGGAGCTGTTTTTT	CASSLLGLGWAGELFF
TRBV6-4	-	-	TRBJ2-2	TGTGCCAGCGAGACTCGGAAGTTGGCCGGGGAGCTGTTTTTT	CASETRKLAGELFF
TRBV2	-	TRBD1	TRBJ1-5	TGTGCCAGCAGACCGACAGGGAATCGCAATCAGCCCCAGCATTTT	CASRPTGNRNQPQHF
TRBV6-5	-	-	TRBJ2-5	TGTGCCAGCAGTTACGGGCGGGGGCTAGAGCTGGAGACCCAGTACTTC	CASSYGRGLELETQYF
TRBV28	-	-	TRBJ1-2	TGTGCCAGCAGTTCGTCAGACTATGGCTACACCTTC	CASSSSDYGYTF
TRBV10-3	-	TRBD2	TRBJ2-1	TGTGCCATCAGTGATCCTAGCGGGATATACAATGAGCAGTTCTTC	CAISDPSGIYNEQFF
TRBV7-2	-	TRBD1	TRBJ1-5	TGTGCCAGCAGCTGGACAGGTCCCGGGGGCAATCAGCCCCAGCATTTT	CASSWTGPGGNQPQHF
TRBV6-1	few	-	TRBJ2-1	TGTGCCAGCAGGCATAGCCCCAACGGGAATGAGCAGTTCTTC	CASRHSPNGNEQFF
TRBV7-3	-	TRBD2	TRBJ2-2	TGTGCCAGCAGCCTCCGGGGGGGGAACACCGGGGAGCTGTTTTTT	CASSLRGGNTGELFF
TRBV19	-	TRBD2	TRBJ2-2	TGTGCCAGTTCCTCCGGACTAGCGAACACCGGGGAGCTGTTTTTT	CASSSGLANTGELFF